These 25 T cell receptor beta chains originate from one sample sequenced in a study of control samples from healthy donors and cancer patients. Libraries were prepared by immunoSEQ multiplex PCR; TCRdb keeps only in-frame clonotypes and omits some of them. The data hold about 89,000 clones, with more than 75% observed a single time. The sequenced sample was blood. These TCRs come from a man aged 25-45 years in good health.

The chain has TRBV3-1 (or the pseudogene TRBV3-2) and TRBJ2-1, with 9 bases aligning to TRBD1. The germline V gene has CDR1 LGHDT and CDR2 YNNKEL (reference sequence). The CDR3 extends over 16 amino acids. V was pared by 2 bases and J by 5 bases, with 7 bases of the junction left unmatched. The DNA of the CDR3 is TGTGCCAGCAGCCAAAAAGGACAGGGGATGAACAATGAGCAGTTCTTC. Translated: CASSQKGQGMNNEQFF.

This clone came up many times. The chain has TRBV2 and TRBJ1-1; the D is unclear. This CDR3 spans 14 amino acids. Trimming pared 6 bases from V and 0 bases from J, leaving 11 bases between. Germline CDR1 reads SNHLY; CDR2 reads FYNNEI. Written as DNA, the CDR3 is TGTGCCAGCAGCCAGAAAAGGATGAACACTGAAGCTTTCTTT. It specifies CASSQKRMNTEAFF. Full variable domain (outside the CDR3, taken from reference TRBV2 and TRBJ1-1): EPEVTQTPSHQVTQMGQEVILRCVPISNHLYFYWYRQILGQKVEFLVSFYNNEISEKSEIFDDQFSVERPDGSNFTLKIRSTKLEDSAMYFCASSQKRMNTEAFFGQGTRLTVV.

This clone came up a few times. The genes are TRBV7-2 and TRBJ1-2; the D gene is possibly TRBD1 (6 bases). The CDR3 totals 16 residues. The V gene lost 1 base and the J gene lost 7 bases, with 19 bases spanning the gap. Germline CDR1 SGHTA, CDR2 FQGNSA. For the CDR3, the DNA is TGTGCCAGCAGCTTAGGGGGGGGGCTAGCTTCGGCTGGCTACACCTTC. It codes for CASSLGGGLASAGYTF.

The rearrangement uses TRBV28 and TRBJ1-1; D gene unclear. V was trimmed by 7 bases and J by 2 bases, leaving 14 bases between them. Germline CDR1 is MDHEN and CDR2 is SYDVKM. The CDR3 length is 14 residues. CDR3 DNA: TGTGCCAGCACCCCCTCGGGAACTAACACTGAAGCTTTCTTT. This sequence encodes CASTPSGTNTEAFF.

The V gene is TRBV11-2, the J gene TRBJ2-1, with D perhaps given as TRBD1 or TRBD2 (6 bases each). CDR3 size: 14 residues. V shed 3 bases and J shed 7 bases, with 13 bases lying between them. Per the germline V gene, CDR1 is SGHAT and CDR2 is FQNNGV. The CDR3 DNA is TGTGCCAGCAGCTTGAACCCGGGGGCGAATGAGCAGTTCTTC. Translating gives CASSLNPGANEQFF.

This clone was seen only a few times. The chain links TRBV5-5 to TRBJ1-3; a weak D match, TRBD1 (5 bases). This CDR3 contains 15 residues. Trimming removed 1 base from V and 1 base from J, with 9 bases in between. Germline CDR1 and CDR2: SGHKS and YYEKEE (reference sequence). Written as DNA, the CDR3 is TGTGCCAGCAGCTTGTCTTGGGGGTCTGGAAACACCATATATTTT. Amino acids: CASSLSWGSGNTIYF.

The chain uses TRBV6-6 and TRBJ1-1; 8 bases are a match to TRBD1. In germline, CDR1 is MNHNY, CDR2 SVGAGI (reference sequence). J was trimmed by 1 base and V by 0 bases; bases with no gene match: 1. This CDR3 contains 15 residues. CDR3 bases: TGTGCCAGCAGTTACTCCAGGGGGCGGAACACTGAAGCTTTCTTT. Its translation: CASSYSRGRNTEAFF.

The rearrangement links TRBV4-2 to TRBJ1-5; 8 bases map to TRBD1. The CDR3 has 17 residues. Germline assignment: CDR1 LGHNA and CDR2 YNFKEQ. The ends lost 4 bases at V and 0 bases at J; junction bases unmatched: 8. The CDR3 spells CASSPGQGPYSNQPQHF. The CDR3, as DNA: TGTGCCAGCAGCCCCGGACAGGGACCTTATAGCAATCAGCCCCAGCATTTT.

This clone was counted once. V usage is TRBV28 and J usage is TRBJ1-3; TRBD1 aligns across 7 bases. The CDR3 contains 15 residues. Per germline, CDR1 MDHEN and CDR2 SYDVKM. The V and J ends lost 3 bases and 0 bases, in that order; junction bases with no gene match: 2. In nucleotides, the CDR3 is TGTGCCAGCAGTTTGGGGACAGTCTCTGGAAACACCATATATTTT. Amino acid sequence: CASSLGTVSGNTIYF.

The chain uses TRBV11-2 and TRBJ2-3, with 10 positions matching TRBD2. This CDR3 is 15 amino acids long. Germline CDR1 SGHAT, CDR2 FQNNGV. V shed 7 bases and J 3 bases; nucleotides not matched to a gene: 7. This chain's CDR3 is CASISGGAVTDTQYF. CDR3 DNA sequence: TGTGCCAGCATCAGCGGGGGGGCCGTGACAGATACGCAGTATTTT.

In its sample, this clone was seen once. J is TRBJ1-6 and V is TRBV28; the D gene is possibly TRBD1 (5 bases). The length of the CDR3 is 14 residues. V was pared by 7 bases and J by 8 bases, with 15 bases between. Germline CDR1 and CDR2: MDHEN and SYDVKM. CDR3 protein: CASTVVGGDSPLHF. The CDR3, as DNA: TGTGCCAGCACCGTCGTTGGGGGAGATTCACCCCTCCACTTT.

In this sample, this clone turned up once. V is TRBV7-2 and J is TRBJ1-5; no clear D. The CDR3 consists of 17 residues. The germline gives CDR1 SGHTA, CDR2 FQGNSA. Trimming shortened V by 0 bases and J by 0 bases, and 12 bases separated the two germline ends. The CDR3 loop is CASSLASGAYSNQPQHF. CDR3 DNA sequence: TGTGCCAGCAGCTTAGCATCAGGAGCGTATAGCAATCAGCCCCAGCATTTT.

The genes are TRBV30 and TRBJ1-2; D is perhaps TRBD1 (5 bases). The CDR3 is made up of 13 amino acids. V lost 3 bases to trimming and J lost 2 bases, with 10 bases between them. Germline V gives CDR1 GTSNPN, CDR2 SVGIG (reference sequence). CDR3: CAWRRTQNYGYTF. CDR3 in DNA: TGTGCCTGGAGGCGGACACAAAACTATGGCTACACCTTC.

J is TRBJ2-3 and V is TRBV10-2; 8 bases line up with TRBD2. The CDR3 spans 17 residues. The germline V gene encodes CDR1 WSHSY and CDR2 SAAADI. V shed 0 bases, J shed 4 bases, and the junction held 9 bases outside the gene matches. The CDR3: CASSESRGGTVSDTQYF. CDR3 sequence (DNA): TGCGCCAGCAGTGAGTCCCGGGGGGGAACGGTGTCAGATACGCAGTATTTT.

The rearrangement joins TRBV9 to TRBJ2-2; 9 bases fit TRBD1. The CDR3 length is 16 residues. V lost 4 bases to trimming and J lost 6 bases; unmatched junction nucleotides: 10. Germline lookup yields CDR1 SGDLS and CDR2 YYNGEE. The CDR3 loop reads CASSPGLGQGAGELFF. The CDR3 region has the DNA TGTGCCAGCAGCCCAGGGTTGGGACAGGGTGCCGGGGAGCTGTTTTTT.

This chain links TRBV5-1 with TRBJ2-7; D gene uncertain. V was clipped by 3 bases and J by 5 bases, with 15 bases between them. The germline V gene has CDR1 SGHRS and CDR2 YFSETQ. The CDR3 is made up of 14 amino acids. The CDR3 protein is CASSSASSPHEQYF. The CDR3 bases are TGCGCCAGCAGCTCGGCCAGCTCGCCACACGAGCAGTACTTC.

The chain has TRBV7-2 and TRBJ1-6; D call uncertain. Trimming pared 0 bases from V and 0 bases from J, leaving 18 bases between. CDR1 and CDR2 from the germline V gene are SGHTA and FQGNSA. The CDR3 covers 20 residues. DNA of the CDR3: TGTGCCAGCAGCTTAGCCCAACCCTCCGCACGGAGCTCCTATAATTCACCCCTCCACTTT. It codes for CASSLAQPSARSSYNSPLHF.

CDR3 region: CASSHGQGGGEKLFF. For the CDR3, the DNA is TGTGCCAGCAGCCACGGACAGGGCGGTGGTGAAAAACTGTTTTTT. This chain uses TRBV11-2 with TRBJ1-4, with TRBD1 identical over 8 bases. Germline V CDR1 and CDR2: SGHAT, FQNNGV. CDR3 length: 15 residues. Unmatched junction bases numbered 9, after V lost 5 bases and J lost 7 bases.

A single count supports this clone. The chain joins TRBV9 to TRBJ2-2, with unresolved D. Germline lookup yields CDR1 SGDLS and CDR2 YYNGEE. V was pared by 0 bases and J by 4 bases, with 13 bases between. This CDR3 is built from 16 residues. The CDR3 nucleotides are TGTGCCAGCAGCGTAGGGATTGTGCCCAGCACCGGGGAGCTGTTTTTT. Its translation: CASSVGIVPSTGELFF.

The chain combines TRBV9 with TRBJ1-2; D unclear. CDR3 length: 15 residues. Per the germline V gene, CDR1 is SGDLS and CDR2 is YYNGEE. V gave up 0 bases and J gave up 1 base, with 10 bases separating them. DNA for the CDR3: TGTGCCAGCAGCGTAGTAGGCAGTCATAACTATGGCTACACCTTC. The encoded protein is CASSVVGSHNYGYTF.

The chain combines TRBV30 with TRBJ1-1, with D maybe TRBD1 (5 bases). Germline V gene data show CDR1 as GTSNPN and CDR2 as SVGIG (reference sequence). The CDR3 consists of 17 residues. Trimming pared 1 base from V and 0 bases from J, leaving 18 bases between. The CDR3 region is CAWSGGLSGLMNTEAFF. The DNA of the CDR3 is TGTGCCTGGAGTGGGGGACTCTCTGGGCTAATGAACACTGAAGCTTTCTTT.

V usage is TRBV18 and J usage is TRBJ1-2; D unclear. This CDR3 is 13 amino acids long. CDR1 and CDR2 (germline): KGHSH, LQKENI. Deletions cut 3 bases from V and 9 bases from J, with 14 bases between. The CDR3 DNA reads TGTGCCAGCTCACCCCTGGACTCTTCAAGCTACACCTTC. Translation: CASSPLDSSSYTF.

This chain links TRBV5-1 with TRBJ2-7, with D perhaps matching TRBD1 (7 bases). CDR3 length: 14 residues. Between the trimmed V and J ends, which lost 2 bases and 1 base, there was a span of 10 bases. Germline values: CDR1 SGHRS, CDR2 YFSETQ. The CDR3 DNA reads TGCGCCAGCAGCTTTTCAGGGGGGTCCTACGAGCAGTACGTC. Its translation: CASSFSGGSYEQYV.

This clone was detected only once. V and J are TRBV9 and TRBJ2-3; TRBD1 aligns across 8 bases. Per germline, CDR1 SGDLS and CDR2 YYNGEE. The CDR3 runs to 16 residues. Trimming cost V 0 bases and J 4 bases; bases outside gene matches: 7. The chain's CDR3 is CASSVDRQGMADTQYF. The DNA of the CDR3 is TGTGCCAGCAGCGTAGATAGACAGGGGATGGCAGATACGCAGTATTTT.

This clone qualifies as medium-sized. This chain links TRBV29-1 with TRBJ1-6; D perhaps matches TRBD1 (6 bases). The CDR3 runs to 14 residues. Germline V gene sequence: CDR1 SQVTM, CDR2 ANQGSEA. The CDR3 DNA is TGCAGTGCACTATTCGGACAGATTAATTCACCCCTCCACTTT. Protein product: CSALFGQINSPLHF.